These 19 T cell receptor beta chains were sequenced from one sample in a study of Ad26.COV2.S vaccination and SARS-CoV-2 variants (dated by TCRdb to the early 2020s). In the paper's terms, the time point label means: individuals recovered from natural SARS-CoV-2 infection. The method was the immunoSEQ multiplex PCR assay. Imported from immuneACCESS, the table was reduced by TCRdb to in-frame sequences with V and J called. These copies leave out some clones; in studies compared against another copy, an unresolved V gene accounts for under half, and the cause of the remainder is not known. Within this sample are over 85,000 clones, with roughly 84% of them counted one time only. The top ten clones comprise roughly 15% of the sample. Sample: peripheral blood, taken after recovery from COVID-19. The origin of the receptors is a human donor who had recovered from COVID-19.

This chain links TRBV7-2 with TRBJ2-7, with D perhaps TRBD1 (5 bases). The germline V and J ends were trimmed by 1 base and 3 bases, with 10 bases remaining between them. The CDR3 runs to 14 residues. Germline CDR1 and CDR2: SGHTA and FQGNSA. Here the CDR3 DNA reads TGTGCCAGCAGCTTAGTAGGGGCTGTCTACGAGCAGTACTTC. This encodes CASSLVGAVYEQYF.

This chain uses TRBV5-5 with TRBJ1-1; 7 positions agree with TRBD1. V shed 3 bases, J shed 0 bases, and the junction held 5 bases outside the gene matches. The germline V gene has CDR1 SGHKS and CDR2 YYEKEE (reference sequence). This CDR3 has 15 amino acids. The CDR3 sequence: CASSSRTGLNTEAFF. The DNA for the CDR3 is TGTGCCAGCAGCTCCCGGACAGGCCTGAACACTGAAGCTTTCTTT.

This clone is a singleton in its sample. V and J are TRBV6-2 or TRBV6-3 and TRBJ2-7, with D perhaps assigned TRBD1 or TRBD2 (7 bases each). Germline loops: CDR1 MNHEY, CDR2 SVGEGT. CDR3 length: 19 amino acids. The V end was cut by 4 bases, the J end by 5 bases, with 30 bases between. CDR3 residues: CASSWGQGGPGRESHEQYF. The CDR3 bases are TGTGCCAGCAGTTGGGGCCAGGGGGGCCCCGGGCGGGAGAGCCACGAGCAGTACTTC.

CDR3 residues: CASSWTGLASEQYF. The CDR3 DNA reads TGTGCCAGCAGCTGGACAGGGCTAGCATCGGAGCAGTACTTC. The chain recombines TRBV5-6 with TRBJ2-7, with 8 bases aligning to TRBD1. Germline trimming cut 3 bases from V and 7 bases from J; bases unmatched to any gene: 9. This CDR3 has 14 residues. From germline, CDR1 is SGHDT and CDR2 YYEEEE.

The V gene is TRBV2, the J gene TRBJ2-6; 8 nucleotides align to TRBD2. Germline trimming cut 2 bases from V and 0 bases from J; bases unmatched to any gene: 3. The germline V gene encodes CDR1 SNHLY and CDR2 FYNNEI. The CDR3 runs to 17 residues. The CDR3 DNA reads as TGTGCCAGCAGTGAAATAGCGGGGCTCTCTGGGGCCAACGTCCTGACTTTC. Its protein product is CASSEIAGLSGANVLTF.

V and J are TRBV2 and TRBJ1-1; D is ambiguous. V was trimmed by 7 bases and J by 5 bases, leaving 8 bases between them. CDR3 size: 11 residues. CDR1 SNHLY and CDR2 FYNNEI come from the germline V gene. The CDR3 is CASIRMTEAFF. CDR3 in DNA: TGTGCCAGCATTAGGATGACTGAAGCTTTCTTT.

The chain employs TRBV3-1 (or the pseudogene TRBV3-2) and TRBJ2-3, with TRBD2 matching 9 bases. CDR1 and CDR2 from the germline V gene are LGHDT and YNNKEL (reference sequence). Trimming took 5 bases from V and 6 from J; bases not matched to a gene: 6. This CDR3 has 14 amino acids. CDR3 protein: CASSVSGRGDTQYF. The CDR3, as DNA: TGTGCCAGCAGCGTTAGCGGGAGAGGCGATACGCAGTATTTT.

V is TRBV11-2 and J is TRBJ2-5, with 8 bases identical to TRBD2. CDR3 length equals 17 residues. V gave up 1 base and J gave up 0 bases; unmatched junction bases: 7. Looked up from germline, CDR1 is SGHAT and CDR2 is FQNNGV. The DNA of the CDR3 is TGTGCCAGCAGCTTAGCAGGGACTAGGGGGGACCAAGAGACCCAGTACTTC. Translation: CASSLAGTRGDQETQYF.

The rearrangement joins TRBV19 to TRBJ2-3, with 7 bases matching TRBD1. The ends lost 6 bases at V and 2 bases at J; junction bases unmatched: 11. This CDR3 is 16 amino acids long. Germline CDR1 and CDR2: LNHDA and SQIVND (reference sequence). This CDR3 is CASSALTGSLTDTQYF. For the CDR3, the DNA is TGTGCCAGTAGCGCCTTGACAGGGTCTCTCACAGATACGCAGTATTTT.

The chain's CDR3 is CASSHRRDATDTQYF. Written as DNA, the CDR3 is TGTGCCAGCAGCCATAGGCGGGACGCAACAGATACGCAGTATTTT. The chain uses TRBV7-3 and TRBJ2-3, with TRBD2 as a possible D gene (6 bases). The CDR3 contains 15 residues. CDR1 and CDR2 (germline): SGHTA, FQGTGA. V lost 5 bases to trimming and J lost 3 bases, with 15 bases between them.

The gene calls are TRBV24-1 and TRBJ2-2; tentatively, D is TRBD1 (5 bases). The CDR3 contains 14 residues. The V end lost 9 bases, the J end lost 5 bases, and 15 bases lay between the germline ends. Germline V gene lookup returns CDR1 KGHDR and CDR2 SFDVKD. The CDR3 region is CATSITGGTGELFF. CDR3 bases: TGTGCCACCTCCATAACAGGTGGGACCGGGGAGCTGTTTTTT.

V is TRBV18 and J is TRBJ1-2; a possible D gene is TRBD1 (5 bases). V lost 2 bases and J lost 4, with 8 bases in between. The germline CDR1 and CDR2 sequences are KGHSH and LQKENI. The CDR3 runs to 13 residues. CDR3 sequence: CASSPEGTYGYTF. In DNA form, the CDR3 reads TGTGCCAGCTCACCAGAGGGGACCTATGGCTACACCTTC. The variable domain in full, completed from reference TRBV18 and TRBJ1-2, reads NAGVMQNPRHLVRRRGQEARLRCSPMKGHSHVYWYRQLPEEGLKFMVYLQKENIIDESGMPKERFSAEFPKEGPSILRIQQVVRGDSAAYFCASSPEGTYGYTFGSGTRLTVV.

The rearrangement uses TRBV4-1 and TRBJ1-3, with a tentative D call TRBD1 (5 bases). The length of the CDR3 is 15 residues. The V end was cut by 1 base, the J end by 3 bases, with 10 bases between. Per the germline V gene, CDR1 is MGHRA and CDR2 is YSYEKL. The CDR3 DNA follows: TGCGCCAGCAGCCAAGTGGGGACTTATGGAAACACCATATATTTT. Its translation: CASSQVGTYGNTIYF.

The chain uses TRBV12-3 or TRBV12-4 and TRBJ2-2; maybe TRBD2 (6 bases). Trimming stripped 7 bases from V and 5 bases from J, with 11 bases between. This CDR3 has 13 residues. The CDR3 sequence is CASTATRTGELFF. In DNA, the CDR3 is TGTGCCAGCACCGCGACTAGGACCGGGGAGCTGTTTTTT.

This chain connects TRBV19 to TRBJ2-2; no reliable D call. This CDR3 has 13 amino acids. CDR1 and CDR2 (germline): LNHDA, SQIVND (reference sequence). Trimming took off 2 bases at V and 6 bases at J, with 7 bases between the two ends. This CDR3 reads CASSITEAGELFF. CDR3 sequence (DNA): TGTGCCAGTAGTATAACCGAGGCCGGGGAGCTGTTTTTT.

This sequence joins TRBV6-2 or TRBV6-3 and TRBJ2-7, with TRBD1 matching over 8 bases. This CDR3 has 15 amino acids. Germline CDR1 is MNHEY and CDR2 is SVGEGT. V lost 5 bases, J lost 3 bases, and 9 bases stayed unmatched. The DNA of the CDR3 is TGTGCCAGCAGTCATCGGACAGGGTTACACTACGAGCAGTACTTC. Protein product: CASSHRTGLHYEQYF.

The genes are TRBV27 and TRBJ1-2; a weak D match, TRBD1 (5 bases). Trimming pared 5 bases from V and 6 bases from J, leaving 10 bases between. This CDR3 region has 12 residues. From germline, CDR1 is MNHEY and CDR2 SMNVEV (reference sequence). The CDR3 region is CASSMTGDGYTF. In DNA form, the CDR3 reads TGTGCCAGCAGTATGACGGGGGATGGCTACACCTTC.

The CDR3 DNA follows: TGTGCCAGCAGCATACGGGACGGAAGCCCGCGAGGGGAGCTGTTTTTT. Translating gives CASSIRDGSPRGELFF. The J gene is TRBJ2-2, the V gene TRBV7-8; D tentatively reads TRBD1 or TRBD2 (5 bases each). Trimming pared 5 bases from V and 8 bases from J, leaving 21 bases between. The CDR3 runs 16 residues. Germline V gene sequence: CDR1 SGHVS, CDR2 FQNEAQ.

The DNA for the CDR3 is TGTGCCAGCAGCTACAGTAGTGGAGCTAACTATGGCTACACCTTC. Protein: CASSYSSGANYGYTF. J is TRBJ1-2 and V is TRBV7-2; D uncertain. Trimming removed 4 bases at V and 0 bases at J, with 12 bases between. The V gene's germline CDR1 is SGHTA and CDR2 FQGNSA. This CDR3 region has 15 residues.